This T cell receptor beta chain was recorded in a study of OX40 agonist ivuxolimab in advanced cancers. In the study overall: Ivuxolimab, an antibody acting as an agonist of OX40 (CD134), was used to treat patients. The mean age was approximately 60 years, ranging from roughly 23 to 90, with 65% to 90% of participants male.

The study, taken as a whole, reports: Doses of 0.1 to 3.0 mg/kg were accompanied by clonal expansion of CD4+ and CD8+ blood T cells by week 6.

The protocol was immunoSEQ multiplex PCR, while the TCRdb copy is restricted to in-frame clones and leaves out a portion. The sample has tens of thousands of clones, 85% to 90% seen once. In the case of this clone: What it binds is unknown.

This CDR3 contains 15 residues. Between the trimmed V and J ends, which lost 0 bases and 3 bases, there was a span of 12 bases. The V gene's germline CDR1 is SSHAT and CDR2 FNYEAQ (reference sequence). The J gene is TRBJ2-7, the V gene TRBV7-7; D unresolved. This sequence originates from an adult with an advanced solid tumor such as melanoma, head and neck, liver or kidney cancer. The material sequenced was CD4+ or CD8+ T cells sorted from blood, taken in a trial of the OX40 agonist ivuxolimab. The CDR3 here is CASSLAEGPNYEQYF. The CDR3 bases are TGTGCCAGCAGCTTAGCAGAAGGACCAAACTACGAGCAGTACTTC.